The 15 T cell receptor beta chains below were found in one sample sequenced in a study of blood T cells in healthy people across ages. Primed by a sample-barcoded 5' primer and a J-beta primer mix, a second PCR proceeded for about 7 to 12 cycles. TCRdb reprocessed the 5' RACE reads with MiXCR, giving one entry per CDR3 protein. The sample lists fewer than 2,000,000 distinct CDR3 sequences; roughly 32% were seen once. The sequencing input was blood. The origin of the receptors is a woman aged 25 to 39 in good health.

This clonotype was found many times. The chain uses TRBV10-3 and TRBJ2-1; weak D call: TRBD2 (6 bases). Germline V lookup: CDR1 ENHRY, CDR2 SYGVKD. This CDR3 comprises 13 residues. V lost 6 bases to trimming and J lost 0 bases, with 6 bases between them. Written as DNA, the CDR3 is TGTGCCATCAGGACTAGCTCCTACAATGAGCAGTTCTTC. Protein: CAIRTSSYNEQFF.

In regard to this clonotype: Mismatch with germline at one junction end may stem from a read error. V is TRBV15 and J is TRBJ2-7; 9 bases fit TRBD1. The CDR3 sequence is 15 residues long. Germline V gene data show CDR1 as LNHNV and CDR2 as YYDKDF (reference sequence). The CDR3 DNA is TGTGCCATCAGCAGTTCGGGACAGGGATTGTACGAGCAGTACTTC. It specifies CAISSSGQGLYEQYF.

This clonotype was seen many times. V usage is TRBV5-1 and J usage is TRBJ2-3, with unresolved D. Trimming removed 7 bases from V and 0 bases from J, with 15 bases in between. CDR1 and CDR2 from the germline V gene are SGHRS and YFSETQ. The CDR3 contains 15 residues. CDR3 protein: CASSSGRPSTDTQYF. The CDR3, as DNA: TGCGCCAGCTCTTCGGGCCGACCTAGCACAGATACGCAGTATTTT.

This clonotype was counted at least ten times. V gene TRBV29-1 combines with J gene TRBJ2-7, with 10 bases fitting TRBD1. V shed 4 bases and J 5 bases; nucleotides not matched to a gene: 2. Germline-derived CDR1 and CDR2 are SQVTM and ANQGSEA. This CDR3 is 12 amino acids long. The CDR3 region has the DNA TGCAGCGTTGCCGGGACAGGGGACGAGCAGTACTTC. This encodes CSVAGTGDEQYF.

This clonotype was seen many times. The J gene is TRBJ2-5, the V gene TRBV5-6, with 8 bases fitting TRBD2. CDR3 size: 15 residues. V lost 2 bases and J lost 2; bases outside the gene matches: 5. Per the germline V gene, CDR1 is SGHDT and CDR2 is YYEEEE. The CDR3 sequence: CASSLPGTRQETQYF. The DNA for the CDR3 is TGTGCCAGCAGCTTACCTGGGACTAGGCAAGAGACCCAGTACTTC.

This clonotype was seen only a few times. V and J are TRBV7-9 and TRBJ2-2, with D perhaps matching TRBD2 (5 bases). This CDR3 has 13 residues. V shed 5 bases and J shed 7 bases, with 11 bases lying between them. The germline gives CDR1 SEHNR, CDR2 FQNEAQ (reference sequence). The CDR3 DNA follows: TGTGCCAGCAGCAATACTAGGGTCGGGGAGCTGTTTTTT. Protein sequence: CASSNTRVGELFF. The full variable domain, its missing parts supplied by reference TRBV7-9 and TRBJ2-2, is DTGVSQNPRHKITKRGQNVTFRCDPISEHNRLYWYRQTLGQGPEFLTYFQNEAQLEKSRLLSDRFSAERPKGSFSTLEIQRTEQGDSAMYLCASSNTRVGELFFGEGSRLTVL.

There are a few counts of this clonotype. The chain joins TRBV11-2 to TRBJ2-3; 8 nucleotides line up with TRBD2. Per the germline V gene, CDR1 is SGHAT and CDR2 is FQNNGV. J gave up 3 bases and V 4 bases, and 15 bases lay outside the gene matches. The CDR3 extends over 18 amino acids. CDR3 sequence: CASSSVRGPSGSTDTQYF. CDR3 nucleotides: TGTGCCAGCAGCTCCGTTCGAGGTCCCAGCGGGAGTACAGATACGCAGTATTTT.

The chain recombines TRBV12-3 or TRBV12-4 with TRBJ1-1, with D possibly matching TRBD1 (5 bases). The germline V and J ends were trimmed by 5 bases and 5 bases, with 12 bases remaining between them. This CDR3 contains 13 residues. In DNA form, the CDR3 reads TGTGCCAGCAGTCTCCGACCAGGGACTGAAGCTTTCTTT. Amino acids: CASSLRPGTEAFF.

CDR3 loop: CASSWTGNDYNEQFF. DNA for the CDR3: TGTGCCAGCAGCTGGACCGGCAATGATTACAATGAGCAGTTCTTC. V usage is TRBV7-2 and J usage is TRBJ2-1, with unresolved D. The CDR3 length is 15 residues. V shed 4 bases and J shed 4 bases, with 14 bases lying between them. Germline values: CDR1 SGHTA, CDR2 FQGNSA.

This clonotype was seen more than once but under ten times. One end of the junction varies from germline; a read error may be responsible. The genes are TRBV6-1 and TRBJ2-3, with a weak D call TRBD1 (5 bases). There are 15 residues in the CDR3. Germline V gene sequence: CDR1 MNHNS, CDR2 SASEGT. The CDR3 coding sequence is TGTGCCAGCAGTGAAGTATCCGGGTCCACAGGTACGCAGTATTTT. Translation gives CASSEVSGSTGTQYF.

This clonotype showed up many times. V usage is TRBV7-9 and J usage is TRBJ2-7; 10 bases line up with TRBD1. CDR1 is SEHNR and CDR2 is FQNEAQ in the germline V gene (reference sequence). Unmatched junction bases numbered 6, after V lost 5 bases and J lost 5 bases. The CDR3 is 14 residues long. CDR3 sequence reads: CASSAGTGVHEQYF. CDR3 nucleotide sequence: TGTGCCAGCAGCGCCGGGACAGGGGTCCACGAGCAGTACTTC.

A few counts support this clonotype. This chain links TRBV27 with TRBJ2-1; D uncertain. The V gene's germline CDR1 is MNHEY and CDR2 SMNVEV (reference sequence). This CDR3 is built from 14 residues. V lost 1 base and J 8 bases, leaving 12 bases between the germline ends. The CDR3 coding sequence is TGTGCCAGCAGTTTATACCCCCGTGGGGATGAGCAGTTCTTC. As protein: CASSLYPRGDEQFF.

This clonotype was counted only a few times. The rearrangement joins TRBV7-9 to TRBJ1-1, with D unresolved. The V gene's germline CDR1 is SEHNR and CDR2 FQNEAQ (reference sequence). This CDR3 comprises 11 residues. Deletions cut 3 bases from V and 6 bases from J, with 5 bases between. CDR3 sequence (DNA): TGTGCCAGCAGCTTGCGGTCTGAAGCTTTCTTT. Its translation is CASSLRSEAFF.

This clonotype appeared a few times. The rearrangement links TRBV28 to TRBJ2-7; the D is unclear. With 7 bases removed from V and 3 bases from J, the gap between germline ends came to 7 bases. Germline V lookup: CDR1 MDHEN, CDR2 SYDVKM. CDR3 length equals 11 residues. The CDR3 spells CASKNLYEQYF. The CDR3 region has the DNA TGTGCCAGCAAGAACCTCTACGAGCAGTACTTC.

The chain combines TRBV7-9 with TRBJ2-1; 8 bases are shared with TRBD2. Germline assignment: CDR1 SEHNR and CDR2 FQNEAQ (reference sequence). The length of the CDR3 is 14 residues. V shed 11 bases and J 4 bases; nucleotides not matched to a gene: 10. The CDR3 DNA reads as TGTGCCTATGGTACTAGCGGAGTTTACAATGAGCAGTTCTTC. Translating gives CAYGTSGVYNEQFF.